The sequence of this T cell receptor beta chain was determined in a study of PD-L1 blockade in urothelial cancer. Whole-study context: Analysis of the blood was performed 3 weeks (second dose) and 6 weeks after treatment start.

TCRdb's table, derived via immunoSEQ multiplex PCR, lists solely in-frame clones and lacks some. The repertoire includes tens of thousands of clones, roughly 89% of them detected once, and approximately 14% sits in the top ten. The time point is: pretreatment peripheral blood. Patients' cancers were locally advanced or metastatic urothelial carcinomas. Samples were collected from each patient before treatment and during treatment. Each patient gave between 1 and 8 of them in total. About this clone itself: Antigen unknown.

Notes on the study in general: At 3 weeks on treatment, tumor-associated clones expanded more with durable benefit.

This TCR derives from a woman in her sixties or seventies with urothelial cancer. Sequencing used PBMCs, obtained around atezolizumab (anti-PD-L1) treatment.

The CDR3 region has the DNA TGCGCCAGCAGCTTGGTCCCTAGCGGGGGGGCGGGGAATGAGCAGTTCTTC. This encodes CASSLVPSGGAGNEQFF. This chain links TRBV5-1 with TRBJ2-1; 12 bases line up with TRBD2. V trimming: 0 bases; J trimming: 7 bases; junction bases outside the gene matches: 8. The CDR3 totals 17 residues. Germline lookup yields CDR1 SGHRS and CDR2 YFSETQ.